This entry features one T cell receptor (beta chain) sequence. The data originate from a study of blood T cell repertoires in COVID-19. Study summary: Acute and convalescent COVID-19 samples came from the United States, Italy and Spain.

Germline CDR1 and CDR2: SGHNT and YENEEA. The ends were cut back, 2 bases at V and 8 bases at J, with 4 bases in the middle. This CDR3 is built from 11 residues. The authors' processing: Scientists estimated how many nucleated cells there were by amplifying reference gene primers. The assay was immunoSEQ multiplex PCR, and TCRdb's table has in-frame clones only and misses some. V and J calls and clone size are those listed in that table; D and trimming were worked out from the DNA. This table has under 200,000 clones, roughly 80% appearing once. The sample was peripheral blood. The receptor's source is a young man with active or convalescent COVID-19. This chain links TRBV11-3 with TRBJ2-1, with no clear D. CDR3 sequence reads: CASSLFDEQFF. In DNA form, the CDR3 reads TGTGCCAGCAGCTTATTCGATGAGCAGTTCTTC.